These T cell receptor beta chains were read from a single sample in a study of blood T cell repertoires in COVID-19. Assay: immunoSEQ multiplex PCR; the TCRdb copy retains only in-frame clones and omits some. The sample lists 130,000 to 150,000 clones, around 86% occurring once. Sequenced input: peripheral blood. The receptors derive from a man between 50 and 59 years old who had recovered from COVID-19. CDR3s include the opening cysteine and the closing phenylalanine or tryptophan. The D gene is left open where the match is weak. Expanded clones get a size class; other rows say once, few or many, or leave the size out.

clone_size j_call d_call v_call cdr3_nt cdr3_aa
few TRBJ2-5 TRBD1 TRBV2 TGTGCCAGCACGCGGGACAGGGGGCCCCAAGAGACCCAGTACTTC CASTRDRGPQETQYF
NA TRBJ1-2 NA TRBV25-1 TGTGCCAGCAGTGAAGAGGCGGATCCTACTAACTATGGCTACACCTTC CASSEEADPTNYGYTF
NA TRBJ1-4 NA TRBV6-5 TGTGCCAGCAGTTACGGGGGGGTAGCTAATGAAAAACTGTTTTTT CASSYGGVANEKLFF
NA TRBJ2-2 TRBD1 TRBV9 TGTGCCAGCAGCACCCGACAGGGGACGGACACCGGGGAGCTGTTTTTT CASSTRQGTDTGELFF
NA TRBJ1-2 TRBD1 TRBV2 TGTGCCAGCAGTCCTACAGGGGGCTTCTGGTATGGCTACACCTTC CASSPTGGFWYGYTF
NA TRBJ2-5 TRBD1 TRBV5-4 TGTGCCAGCAGCTCACAGGGGGTGGAGACCCAGTACTTC CASSSQGVETQYF
NA TRBJ1-1 NA TRBV5-4 TGTGCCAGCAGCTTGGGAGACACTGAAGCTTTCTTT CASSLGDTEAFF
NA TRBJ1-2 TRBD1 TRBV2 TGTGCCAGCAGTGACGGGGACAGTAGTCGCTACACCTTC CASSDGDSSRYTF
NA TRBJ2-5 NA TRBV11-3 TGTGCCAGCAGCTTAAGGCGGGACAGCCGGTACCAAGAGACCCAGTACTTC CASSLRRDSRYQETQYF
NA TRBJ2-3 TRBD1 TRBV5-5 TGTGCCAGCAGCCAGGGACAGCCTAGCACAGATACGCAGTATTTT CASSQGQPSTDTQYF
NA TRBJ2-7 NA TRBV7-2 TGTGCCAGCGGATCGCACAGGGCCTCGTACGAGCAGTACTTC CASGSHRASYEQYF
few TRBJ1-4 NA TRBV5-6 TGTGCCAGCAGCTTGCGGGGGAGTGGAAGTAATGAAAAACTGTTTTTT CASSLRGSGSNEKLFF
NA TRBJ2-1 NA TRBV5-4 TGTGCCAGCGCCAGATCCGGGGGGCTCACCTACAATGAGCAGTTCTTC CASARSGGLTYNEQFF
NA TRBJ2-7 TRBD1 TRBV11-3 TGTGCCAGCAGCGCGGGACAGGCGTCCTACGAGCAGTACTTC CASSAGQASYEQYF
few TRBJ1-3 NA TRBV6-5 TGTGCCAGCAAATCCAGGGGAACTGGAAACACCATATATTTT CASKSRGTGNTIYF
NA TRBJ2-2 TRBD1 TRBV2 TGTGCCAGCAGTAATGAAGCAGGGGGCAGAACCGGGGAGCTGTTTTTT CASSNEAGGRTGELFF
NA TRBJ2-6 TRBD2 TRBV6-1 TGTGCCAGCAGTGAATCCGGTTGGGGGGGAACTGGGGCCAACGTCCTGACTTTC CASSESGWGGTGANVLTF
NA TRBJ2-5 TRBD2 TRBV19 TGTGCCAGTAGCAGACCGGGACTAGCGGGAGAAGAGACCCAGTACTTC CASSRPGLAGEETQYF
NA TRBJ2-7 TRBD1 TRBV7-2 TGTGCCAGCAGCTTAACGGACAGGGGGCAGCTTTTTGAAAACGAGCAGTACTTC CASSLTDRGQLFENEQYF
NA TRBJ2-5 TRBD1 TRBV15 TGTGCCACCAGCAGAGATTTGGCAGGGGGCTTTGAGACCCAGTACTTC CATSRDLAGGFETQYF
NA TRBJ2-7 NA TRBV9 TGTGCCAGCAGCATTACTGATTCCTACGAGCAGTACTTC CASSITDSYEQYF
NA TRBJ1-4 NA TRBV4-2 TGTGCCAGCAGCCCTAGGGTCGCAACAGGGCAGGATGAAAAACTGTTTTTT CASSPRVATGQDEKLFF
NA TRBJ2-1 NA TRBV19 TGTGCCAGTAGTATCTCGTCGTCAGGGAATGAGCAGTTCTTC CASSISSSGNEQFF
NA TRBJ1-1 TRBD1 TRBV7-9 TGTGCCAGCAGCCCCGGGACAGGGGGTCTGGGCACTGAAGCTTTCTTT CASSPGTGGLGTEAFF
once TRBJ1-2 TRBD1 TRBV6-5 TGTGCCAGCAGTTCAAGATGGACAGGCGATGGCTACACCTTC CASSSRWTGDGYTF
NA TRBJ2-2 TRBD2 TRBV7-2 TGTGCCAGCAGCTTAGCTAGCGGGGACACCGGGGAGCTGTTTTTT CASSLASGDTGELFF
NA TRBJ2-5 TRBD1 TRBV18 TGTGCCAGCTCACCACCCGGGACAGGGGGCCATTGGGAGACCCAGTACTTC CASSPPGTGGHWETQYF
NA TRBJ2-1 NA TRBV14 TGTGCCAGCAGCCGGACTGTTAACAATGAGCAGTTCTTC CASSRTVNNEQFF
NA TRBJ2-2 TRBD1 TRBV28 TGTGCCAGCGGGGCCCCCCCAGGGGGCCGTACCGGGGAGCTGTTTTTT CASGAPPGGRTGELFF
NA TRBJ1-4 NA TRBV9 TGTGCCAGCAGCTCCGCCGGGGAAAAACTGTTTTTT CASSSAGEKLFF
NA TRBJ2-1 TRBD2 TRBV28 TGTGCCAGCAGTCTAGGCGGGGGGGCTCACAATGAGCAGTTCTTC CASSLGGGAHNEQFF
NA TRBJ1-4 TRBD1 TRBV5-1 TGCGCCAGCAGCGTACAGGGGGCAACTAATGAAAAACTGTTTTTT CASSVQGATNEKLFF
NA TRBJ2-3 TRBD2 TRBV9 TGTGCCAGCGCGCCTAGCGGGAGCTCTAGCACAGATACGCAGTATTTT CASAPSGSSSTDTQYF
NA TRBJ1-1 NA TRBV7-9 TGTGCCAGCAGCTCTCTCGCAGGGGCTTCGAACACTGAAGCTTTCTTT CASSSLAGASNTEAFF
once TRBJ1-5 NA TRBV2 TGTGCCAGCAGTTTCAACAGGAATCAGCCCCAGCATTTT CASSFNRNQPQHF
many TRBJ1-6 NA TRBV30 TGTGCCTGGACAGGCACGCTCCTTTATAATTCACCCCTCCACTTT CAWTGTLLYNSPLHF
NA TRBJ1-5 NA TRBV27 TGTGCCAGCAGTTTATCGGCCGGGGGGGGAGGCAATCAGCCCCAGCATTTT CASSLSAGGGGNQPQHF
NA TRBJ1-1 TRBD1 TRBV5-6 TGTGCCAGCAGCTTGGGAAAAAGACAGGGTCCCAACATGAACACTGAAGCTTTCTTT CASSLGKRQGPNMNTEAFF
NA TRBJ1-6 NA TRBV10-1 TGCGCCAGCAGTGGACAGGATAATTCACCCCTCCACTTT CASSGQDNSPLHF
few TRBJ1-5 NA TRBV3-1/TRBV3-2 TGTGCCAGCAGCCCACAACCTAATCAGCCCCAGCATTTT CASSPQPNQPQHF
once TRBJ2-4 NA TRBV6-2/TRBV6-3 TGTGCCAGCAGTTCCTCCGGGGCCAAAAACATTCAGTACTTC CASSSSGAKNIQYF
once TRBJ2-4 TRBD2 TRBV9 TGTGCCAGCAGCCCACGCGGGGCGGGGGGGCCCAAAAACATTCAGTACTTC CASSPRGAGGPKNIQYF
NA TRBJ1-6 NA TRBV29-1 TGCAGCGTCCGGGGGGGGGCTGGAAATTCACCCCTCCACTTT CSVRGGAGNSPLHF
NA TRBJ1-2 NA TRBV2 TGTGCCAGCACTGGGACACCAAACTATGGCTACACCTTC CASTGTPNYGYTF
once TRBJ2-1 TRBD2 TRBV12-3/TRBV12-4 TGTGCCAGTACGGGGGGGCCCTACAATGAGCAGTTCTTC CASTGGPYNEQFF